Presented here are 9 T cell receptor beta chains from one specimen sequenced in a study of T cell repertoires in cytomegalovirus infection. TCRdb re-analysed the reads in MiXCR, keeping a single row per CDR3 protein. Among about 150,000 distinct CDR3 sequences listed, roughly a sixth were seen once. Sequenced: CD8+ T cells from PBMCs. These receptors were taken from a human donor in good health (CMV status not recorded). Some clones in this sample may be carry-over from other donors' samples.

The V gene is TRBV7-2, the J gene TRBJ2-3; D gene uncertain. Trimming left V 6 bases short and J 2 bases short, with 15 bases between. Germline CDR1 is SGHTA and CDR2 is FQGNSA. The CDR3 is made up of 15 amino acids. Here the CDR3 DNA reads TGTGCCAGCAGTTCGTCCATAGCCGACACAGATACGCAGTATTTT. It translates to CASSSSIADTDTQYF. Looking up the rest from reference TRBV7-2 and TRBJ2-3 gives the full variable domain: GAGVSQSPSNKVTEKGKDVELRCDPISGHTALYWYRQSLGQGLEFLIYFQGNSAPDKSGLPSDRFSAERTGGSVSTLTIQRTQQEDSAVYLCASSSSIADTDTQYFGPGTRLTVL.

This sequence joins TRBV27 and TRBJ2-1; 10 bases match TRBD1. With 5 bases clipped from V and 5 bases from J, the junction kept 6 bases outside the gene matches. Germline CDR1 reads MNHEY; CDR2 reads SMNVEV (reference sequence). CDR3 size: 15 residues. DNA of the CDR3: TGTGCCAGCAGTGCTCCGGGACAGGGGAACAATGAGCAGTTCTTC. Translated: CASSAPGQGNNEQFF.

J is TRBJ2-1 and V is TRBV7-8; D is undetermined. V lost 2 bases, J lost 6 bases, and 5 bases lay in between. This CDR3 has 12 amino acids. Germline loops: CDR1 SGHVS, CDR2 FQNEAQ. The CDR3 reads CASSLMANEQFF. As DNA, the CDR3 is TGTGCCAGCAGCTTAATGGCCAATGAGCAGTTCTTC.

This chain joins TRBV29-1 and TRBJ1-1; D unclear. Trimming cost V 0 bases and J 8 bases, with 7 bases left between them. Germline CDR1 is SQVTM and CDR2 is ANQGSEA. The CDR3 sequence is 11 residues long. The chain's CDR3 is CSVEDRLEAFF. The DNA of the CDR3 is TGCAGCGTTGAAGATAGGTTAGAAGCTTTCTTT.

There are a few counts of this clonotype. V and J are TRBV7-2 and TRBJ2-1; TRBD1 agrees at 8 bases. The CDR3 covers 17 residues. With 2 bases clipped from V and 5 bases from J, the junction kept 11 bases outside the gene matches. CDR1 and CDR2 (germline): SGHTA, FQGNSA. The CDR3 coding sequence is TGTGCCAGCAGCTTAAGGGCGGCAGGGGGCATCGACAATGAGCAGTTCTTC. It yields the protein CASSLRAAGGIDNEQFF.

This clonotype has just a few counts. The V call is TRBV28, the J call TRBJ2-7, with 9 bases aligning to TRBD1. CDR1 and CDR2 (germline): MDHEN, SYDVKM. Germline trimming cut 6 bases from V and 4 bases from J; bases unmatched to any gene: 4. The CDR3 is 13 amino acids. In DNA, the CDR3 is TGTGCCAGCAGCACCGACAGGGGGTACGAGCAGTACTTC. Translation gives CASSTDRGYEQYF.

Many counts were recorded for this clonotype. The chain has TRBV7-9 and TRBJ2-3; a possible D gene is TRBD1 (5 bases). This CDR3 is built from 14 residues. V gave up 5 bases and J gave up 2 bases, with 11 bases separating them. Germline V gives CDR1 SEHNR, CDR2 FQNEAQ (reference sequence). The CDR3: CASSAQGYTDTQYF. The CDR3 nucleotides read TGTGCCAGCAGCGCTCAGGGATACACAGATACGCAGTATTTT.

The rearrangement links TRBV27 to TRBJ2-1; 11 positions match TRBD1. Germline V gene data show CDR1 as MNHEY and CDR2 as SMNVEV (reference sequence). The CDR3 consists of 16 residues. V lost 5 bases, J lost 0 bases, and 3 bases stayed unmatched. The CDR3: CASSPGTGGSYNEQFF. Written as DNA, the CDR3 is TGTGCCAGCAGTCCAGGGACAGGGGGCTCCTACAATGAGCAGTTCTTC.

The chain combines TRBV12-3 or TRBV12-4 with TRBJ2-5, with TRBD1 matching 9 bases. The CDR3 consists of 16 residues. The ends lost 1 base at V and 1 base at J; junction bases unmatched: 4. CDR3 nucleotides: TGTGCCAGCAGTTTAGTTGGGGACAGGGCCCAAGAGACCCAGTACTTC. The encoded protein is CASSLVGDRAQETQYF.